The 15 T cell receptor beta chains below were found in one sample sequenced in a study of technical replicates of blood from a few donors. The data were produced by immunoSEQ multiplex PCR, yet TCRdb's version contains in-frame clones alone and is incomplete. Of under 85,000 clones in the sample, roughly 92% were seen once. The sample consisted of T cells isolated from PBMCs. These TCRs come from a human donor in good health.

This rearrangement joins TRBV7-2 to TRBJ2-1; D not certain. CDR3 size: 14 residues. Germline V lookup: CDR1 SGHTA, CDR2 FQGNSA. Trimming stripped 5 bases from V and 4 bases from J, with 12 bases between. CDR3: CASSRIREYNEQFF. The CDR3 region has the DNA TGTGCCAGCAGCCGTATTCGAGAATACAATGAGCAGTTCTTC. Complete variable domain (other parts from reference TRBV7-2 and TRBJ2-1): GAGVSQSPSNKVTEKGKDVELRCDPISGHTALYWYRQSLGQGLEFLIYFQGNSAPDKSGLPSDRFSAERTGGSVSTLTIQRTQQEDSAVYLCASSRIREYNEQFFGPGTRLTVL.

This clone was detected only a few times. The gene calls are TRBV20-1 and TRBJ1-1, with D unresolved. Trimming removed 3 bases at V and 4 bases at J, with 6 bases between. Germline values: CDR1 DFQATT, CDR2 SNEGSKA (reference sequence). This CDR3 has 11 residues. In DNA, the CDR3 is TGCAGTGCTAGGGGGAGCACTGAAGCTTTCTTT. As protein: CSARGSTEAFF.

The rearrangement links TRBV4-1 to TRBJ2-1; 10 nucleotides match TRBD2. The V segment lost 3 bases and the J segment 2 bases; nucleotides outside the gene matches: 10. CDR1 and CDR2 (germline): MGHRA, YSYEKL. The CDR3 length is 18 residues. This CDR3 is CASSHRFTSGMAYNEQFF. CDR3 coding DNA: TGCGCCAGCAGCCATAGGTTTACTAGCGGGATGGCCTACAATGAGCAGTTCTTC.

J is TRBJ2-5 and V is TRBV28, with 7 bases aligning to TRBD1. The CDR3 length is 13 residues. The trim removed 6 bases at V and 5 bases at J, leaving 6 bases unmatched. Per the germline V gene, CDR1 is MDHEN and CDR2 is SYDVKM. CDR3 region: CASRKGAVETQYF. The CDR3 DNA is TGTGCCAGCAGAAAGGGGGCTGTGGAGACCCAGTACTTC.

J is TRBJ2-3 and V is TRBV4-3; D is unclear. This CDR3 contains 15 residues. V lost 0 bases and J lost 0, with 7 bases in between. Germline-derived CDR1 and CDR2 are LGHNA and YSLEER. DNA for the CDR3: TGCGCCAGCAGCCAAGAGTTATCGAGCACAGATACGCAGTATTTT. Amino acids: CASSQELSSTDTQYF.

This clone is a singleton in its sample. This chain links TRBV5-6 with TRBJ2-2; D possibly corresponds to TRBD2 (5 bases). V was cut by 0 bases and J by 1 base, with 10 bases left in between. Germline V gene data show CDR1 as SGHDT and CDR2 as YYEEEE. The CDR3 runs 16 residues. The CDR3, as DNA: TGTGCCAGCAGCTTGGTGGCTCGGGAGAACACCGGGGAGCTGTTTTTT. Residues: CASSLVARENTGELFF.

This clone was found once. The rearrangement uses TRBV27 and TRBJ2-4, with 8 bases that match TRBD2. This CDR3 spans 20 amino acids. The V and J ends lost 5 bases and 9 bases, in that order; junction bases with no gene match: 27. Germline V lookup: CDR1 MNHEY, CDR2 SMNVEV (reference sequence). The chain's CDR3 is CASSPYARFSQSGLASIQYF. CDR3 nucleotide sequence: TGTGCCAGCAGTCCTTACGCACGGTTCTCCCAGTCCGGACTAGCCTCCATTCAGTACTTC.

The genes are TRBV4-3 and TRBJ1-2; D unclear. Trimming pared 0 bases from V and 6 bases from J, leaving 17 bases between. The germline gives CDR1 LGHNA, CDR2 YSLEER. CDR3 length: 16 amino acids. The CDR3 DNA reads as TGCGCCAGCAGCCAAGATCGTTATTGGACTGTTGATGGCTACACCTTC. This sequence encodes CASSQDRYWTVDGYTF.

V gene TRBV6-6 combines with J gene TRBJ2-7, with 9 bases lining up with TRBD1. CDR3 length: 15 residues. Germline V gene data show CDR1 as MNHNY and CDR2 as SVGAGI (reference sequence). The V gene end was trimmed by 11 bases and the J gene end by 12 bases; junction bases not matched to a gene: 23. For the CDR3, the DNA is TGTGCCGAGTCGGGACAGGGATATGGTCTAGCGGTTCGGTACTTC. Amino acid sequence: CAESGQGYGLAVRYF.

The rearrangement links TRBV2 to TRBJ1-2; 7 bases agree with TRBD1. This CDR3 has 15 residues. CDR1 SNHLY and CDR2 FYNNEI come from the germline V gene. The ends lost 1 base at V and 1 base at J; junction bases unmatched: 3. CDR3 nucleotide sequence: TGTGCCAGCAGTGAAGAGGGGGCGCGTAACTATGGCTACACCTTC. Its protein product is CASSEEGARNYGYTF.

The chain is built from TRBV27 and TRBJ2-7; TRBD2 aligns across 7 bases. V lost 5 bases to trimming and J lost 6 bases; unmatched junction nucleotides: 10. The CDR3 has 14 amino acids. Germline assignment: CDR1 MNHEY and CDR2 SMNVEV (reference sequence). CDR3 protein: CASSPGLVGGEQYF. In DNA, the CDR3 is TGTGCCAGCAGTCCCGGACTAGTGGGAGGCGAGCAGTACTTC.

V and J are TRBV7-2 and TRBJ2-7, with no clear D. Trimming took 5 bases from V and 4 from J, leaving 12 bases between them. Germline V gene lookup returns CDR1 SGHTA and CDR2 FQGNSA. The CDR3 contains 13 residues. CDR3 bases: TGTGCCAGCAGCCCATTTTGGAGATACGAGCAGTACTTC. Protein product: CASSPFWRYEQYF. The entire variable domain, with the rest obtained from reference TRBV7-2 and TRBJ2-7, is as follows: GAGVSQSPSNKVTEKGKDVELRCDPISGHTALYWYRQSLGQGLEFLIYFQGNSAPDKSGLPSDRFSAERTGGSVSTLTIQRTQQEDSAVYLCASSPFWRYEQYFGPGTRLTVT.

The chain combines TRBV4-2 with TRBJ1-5, with D possibly TRBD1 on 6 matching bases. Per germline, CDR1 LGHNA and CDR2 YNFKEQ. V was cut by 1 base and J by 5 bases, with 6 bases left in between. The CDR3 length is 13 residues. CDR3 sequence (DNA): TGTGCCAGCAGCCAAGGGACAGATCAGCCCCAGCATTTT. Translated: CASSQGTDQPQHF.

This clone was observed once. CDR3 DNA sequence: TGTGCCAGTAACGGCAGGCCCTCGTACAATGAGCAGTTCTTC. Its translation: CASNGRPSYNEQFF. The gene calls are TRBV27 and TRBJ2-1; D call uncertain. V gave up 9 bases and J gave up 4 bases, with 16 bases separating them. CDR3 length equals 14 residues. Looked up from germline, CDR1 is MNHEY and CDR2 is SMNVEV (reference sequence).

This clone was counted a few times. The chain is built from TRBV9 and TRBJ1-1, with 9 bases lining up with TRBD1. V was pared by 4 bases and J by 5 bases, with 9 bases of the junction left unmatched. The CDR3 extends over 15 amino acids. Germline V gives CDR1 SGDLS, CDR2 YYNGEE. As DNA, the CDR3 is TGTGCCAGCAGCTTGGGACAGGGAAAGAGGACTGAAGCTTTCTTT. As protein: CASSLGQGKRTEAFF.